The clone carrying this T cell receptor (beta chain) was counted a few times. Its antigen remains unknown. Germline V gene lookup returns CDR1 SGDLS and CDR2 YYNGEE. CDR3 length equals 14 residues. V lost 4 bases and J 7 bases, leaving 14 bases between the germline ends. This sample is part of a study of T cells after yellow fever vaccination. Overall study findings and caveats: A small proportion of clonotypes was detected in both the CD4 and CD8 compartments.

TCRdb analysed the 5' RACE reads with MiXCR anew, one entry per CDR3 protein. This sample has roughly 500,000 distinct CDR3 sequences, with about 19% found just once. The TCR was taken from a man younger than 45 who received the YFV17D yellow fever vaccine. This specimen was PBMCs, taken 15 days after the yellow fever booster vaccination. This chain links TRBV9 with TRBJ2-2; D unclear. The CDR3, as DNA: TGTGCCAGCAGCCCTCACCCGAGCGTCGGGGAGCTGTTTTTT. This gives the protein CASSPHPSVGELFF.